The sequence of this T cell receptor beta chain was determined in a study of blood T cell repertoires in COVID-19. Whole-study context: Spain, Italy and the United States supplied samples that represented acute and convalescent COVID-19. Sample material is recorded as cDNA or gDNA derived from T cells, B-cell-depleted T cells, or PBMCs.

Authors' processing steps: By means of reference gene primer amplification, nucleated cell counts were estimated. The data were produced by immunoSEQ multiplex PCR, yet TCRdb's version contains in-frame clones alone and is incomplete. D and trimming were read from the DNA, whereas the V and J calls and clone size are those reported in that table. The sample includes 390,000 or so clones, around 90% of them seen just once. The Seattle patients, enrolled during active infection, were followed longitudinally. The CDR3 covers 16 residues. V lost 3 bases to trimming and J lost 2 bases; unmatched junction nucleotides: 8. Germline V gives CDR1 LGHNA, CDR2 YNFKEQ.

The clonotype was recovered from a woman aged 25 to 39 with COVID-19, enrolled during active disease. The sample consisted of peripheral blood. The chain recombines TRBV4-2 with TRBJ2-3, with TRBD2 matching over 7 bases. CDR3 in DNA: TGTGCCAGCAGCCAGAGGGACCTAGCGGCCACAGATACGCAGTATTTT. Protein sequence: CASSQRDLAATDTQYF.